These T cell receptor beta chains were read from a single sample in a study of OX40 agonist ivuxolimab in advanced cancers. Generated by immunoSEQ multiplex PCR, the TCRdb table keeps only in-frame clones and is missing some. This table holds about 69,000 clones, about nine tenths found once. This specimen consisted of CD4+ or CD8+ T cells sorted from blood, obtained in a trial of the OX40 agonist ivuxolimab. These receptors all come from an adult with an advanced solid tumor such as melanoma, head and neck, liver or kidney cancer. CDR3s include the opening cysteine and the closing phenylalanine or tryptophan. The D gene is left open where the match is weak. The size of a clone is reported for some rows only, either as once, few or many, or as a class for expanded clones.

abundance,d_gene,v_gene,j_gene,len,CDR3nt,CDR3aa
-,TRBD2,TRBV6-1,TRBJ2-1,15,TGTGCCAGCAGTGGTAGCGGGGGGGGTTACAATGAGCAGTTCTTC,CASSGSGGGYNEQFF
-,-,TRBV6-5,TRBJ2-3,13,TGTGCCAGCAGTACCTCAGCAGGGGATACGCAGTATTTT,CASSTSAGDTQYF
-,-,TRBV30,TRBJ2-5,14,TGTGCCTGGAGTGCTCAGGCCGGCGGGGAGACCCAGTACTTC,CAWSAQAGGETQYF
-,TRBD1,TRBV18,TRBJ1-4,17,TGTGCCAGCTCACCACGCGCGGACAGGGGTCCTAATGAAAAACTGTTTTTT,CASSPRADRGPNEKLFF
-,-,TRBV5-1,TRBJ1-6,14,TGCGCCAGCAGCATTGAGGGGTTTAATTCACCCCTCCACTTT,CASSIEGFNSPLHF
-,TRBD2,TRBV30,TRBJ2-1,15,TGTGCCTGGAGTACCCATAGCGGGAGGACCAATGAGCAGTTCTTC,CAWSTHSGRTNEQFF
-,-,TRBV28,TRBJ1-1,14,TGTGCCAGCAGTGAGTATCGGATGAACACTGAAGCTTTCTTT,CASSEYRMNTEAFF
-,-,TRBV19,TRBJ2-2,13,TGTGCCAGTAGTATCTCTAGGCCCGGGGAGCTGTTTTTT,CASSISRPGELFF
-,-,TRBV11-3,TRBJ2-1,16,TGTGCCAGCAGCTTCCAAGGCCGGAGCTCCTACAATGAGCAGTTCTTC,CASSFQGRSSYNEQFF
-,-,TRBV19,TRBJ2-1,13,TGTGCCAGTAGTATTAATTCAGCCGATGAGCAGTTCTTC,CASSINSADEQFF
-,-,TRBV27,TRBJ2-7,14,TGTGCCAGCAGTTCAAGAGGGAAAACCTACGAGCAGTACTTC,CASSSRGKTYEQYF
-,-,TRBV6-5,TRBJ1-1,14,TGTGCCAGCAGTTACTCTCCAGGGAACACTGAAGCTTTCTTT,CASSYSPGNTEAFF
once,-,TRBV27,TRBJ2-5,15,TGTGCCAGCAGTATGGGCGGGATTGGCCAAGAGACCCAGTACTTC,CASSMGGIGQETQYF
-,-,TRBV2,TRBJ1-1,14,TGTGCCAGCAGTGAGGTCAGGGGAGGGGGTGAAGCTTTCTTT,CASSEVRGGGEAFF
once,-,TRBV6-5,TRBJ2-3,13,TGTGCCAGCAGCGCCCCCGTTTCGACTACGCAGTATTTT,CASSAPVSTTQYF
-,-,TRBV19,TRBJ1-5,13,TGTGCCTCTAAGGACAGCCCCGGTTGGCCCCAGCATTTT,CASKDSPGWPQHF
-,-,TRBV19,TRBJ2-3,16,TGTGCCAGTAGTATAGTCTGGGGCAGATCGTCAGATACGCAGTATTTT,CASSIVWGRSSDTQYF
-,TRBD1,TRBV10-3,TRBJ1-2,14,TGTGCCATCAGTGCCGGACAGGGGGGCTATGGCTACACCTTC,CAISAGQGGYGYTF
-,-,TRBV5-1,TRBJ1-2,13,TGCGCCAGCAGCTTGGAGGGTATCTATGGCTACACCTTC,CASSLEGIYGYTF
-,-,TRBV2,TRBJ2-3,15,TGTGCCAGCAGTGAAAGAGGGCAGGGTATAGATACGCAGTATTTT,CASSERGQGIDTQYF
-,-,TRBV13,TRBJ1-1,16,TGTGCCAGCAGCTTAGAAGGGGTGTGGGCGAACACTGAAGCTTTCTTT,CASSLEGVWANTEAFF
-,-,TRBV27,TRBJ1-2,13,TGTGCCAGCACTCCGGGTTGGCCCTATGGCTACACCTTC,CASTPGWPYGYTF
-,-,TRBV7-9,TRBJ2-1,14,TGTGCCAGCAGCCCAGAGGGGGGCTGGAATGAGCAGTTCTTC,CASSPEGGWNEQFF
-,-,TRBV7-6,TRBJ1-1,14,TGTGCCAGCAGCCCCGAAGGCGGGTACACTGAAGCTTTCTTT,CASSPEGGYTEAFF
once,-,TRBV12-5,TRBJ2-3,13,TGTGCTAGTGGTTTGGCTGGGGCAGATACGCAGTATTTT,CASGLAGADTQYF
-,-,TRBV5-1,TRBJ2-7,14,TGCGCCAGCCGCATAGCGGAGGGGTCTAGTGGGCAGTACTTC,CASRIAEGSSGQYF
-,TRBD2,TRBV2,TRBJ2-5,18,TGTGCCAGCAGTGAAATGGGGACTAGCGGCATCGTACGGGAGACCCAGTACTTC,CASSEMGTSGIVRETQYF